This TCR beta chain was recorded in a study of blood T cells in healthy people across ages (dated by TCRdb to between 2015 and 2017). Broadly, across the study: Template switching captured roughly one uniquely barcoded TCR beta cDNA molecule per two T cells in model experiments. To track age-related changes in TCR beta repertoire diversity, the study relied on deep sequencing normalized with unique cDNA molecular identifiers. The donors were divided into four age groups: young (average roughly 17 years), middle-aged (around 37), aged (around 59) and long-lived (roughly 82). Donors of different ages were randomly distributed across sequencing lanes to avoid experimental bias. For two donors (one aged 18 to 29 and one aged 80 or older), the study analyzed two additional independent replicas of 1 million unique cDNA reads from the same blood draw. Study-level results and caveats: Because the CMV infection status of the donors was unknown, age-related changes in expanded clonotypes may potentially have been confounded. There was a strong correlation between observed TCR beta diversity and the percentage of naive T cells measured by flow cytometry. As age increased, observed TCR beta diversity per million T cells dropped in a roughly linear way, and a significant reduction was already evident by age approximately 40. Total diversity estimates from one million sequenced T cells were considered lower bounds and underestimates. Because profiling used bulk unsorted PBMCs, naive and antigen-experienced compartments could not be compared conclusively. The long-lived group showed more naive CD4+ T cells, fewer expanded clones and increased TCR diversity than the aged group, suggesting age selection.

Compared with germline, V lacks 7 bases and J lacks 1 base; bases without a gene match: 7. Its CDR3 holds 15 amino acids, cysteine through phenylalanine. The entry retains the CDR3 DNA only, 45 bases that are in frame from base 1. Reading the germline V gene gives CDR1 MNHEY and CDR2 SVGAGI. In regard to this clonotype: Its antigen remains unidentified. Base-call qualities are not available, and no considerably larger clone is one nucleotide away.

The library relied on 5' RACE. The data were produced on an Illumina HiSeq 2500. The second PCR ran for roughly 7 to 12 cycles and used a J-beta primer mix along with a sample-barcoded 5' primer. A template-switch 5' adaptor carrying 12 random nucleotides introduced a unique molecular identifier onto each TCR beta cDNA molecule. At least 2.5 million CDR3-containing paired-end reads were obtained from each sample. All of the RNA was converted into first-strand cDNA using the Mint cDNA synthesis kit, with a TRBC-specific oligonucleotide serving as the primer. Following uracil-DNA glycosylase treatment, a first 18-cycle PCR with universal primers M1SS and BC2_uni_R was performed on all cDNA. Turning to the authors' computational methods: For normalization, 1 million high-quality reads, each with a distinct molecular identifier, were randomly selected from each sample. Reads with shared molecular identifiers were discarded instead of being binned into consensus sequences. MiTCR, set to a Q25 quality threshold and the strictest error-elimination algorithm, was used for CDR3 identification, clonotype clustering and error correction. A nonparametric unseen species model with Euler transformation was used to estimate a lower bound on total TCR beta diversity. TCRdb reran the public reads through fastp at Q25 and MiXCR, keeping productive beta chains. Each entry merges the rows of one CDR3 protein and shows their most common DNA and genes. TCRdb's processing, not the authors', yielded these V and J calls. The table for this sample lists some 1.6 million distinct CDR3 sequences; about 35% of them were counted only once. Together, the top ten hold about 11% of the sample.

The donors were 40 or so Caucasian individuals from Russia, aged roughly 6 to 100 years, who were systemically healthy. Each donor gave 8 to 10 milliliters of peripheral blood, drawn into EDTA-treated Vacutainer tubes. Ficoll-Paque density-gradient centrifugation was used to isolate PBMCs, with at least 6.5 million per sample. Trizol reagent was used to extract total RNA from PBMCs, with at least 5.5 micrograms per sample. For every donor, an aliquot of PBMCs went through flow cytometry to measure the percentages of naive CD45RAhigh/CD27high T cells. The TCR sequence derives from a woman aged 30 to 39 in good health. The sequencing sample was made of blood. The chain couples TRBV6-5 to TRBJ2-3; TRBD2 matches 8 bases in the middle. CDR3 region: CASTGGGTGTDTQYF. At the DNA level, the sequence is TGTGCCAGCACCGGGGGGGGAACCGGCACAGATACGCAGTATTTT.